Following are 15 T cell receptor beta chains from one sample sequenced in a study of T cell repertoires in cytomegalovirus infection. TCRdb called the reads again in MiXCR, with one record for every CDR3 protein. This table has some 280,000 distinct CDR3 sequences, roughly 13% appearing once. The sample was PBMCs. These receptors came from a human donor in good health (CMV status not recorded). Some clones in this sample may be carry-over from other donors' samples.

This clonotype was seen only a few times. The CDR3 is CAISDPTEGKETQYF. The CDR3 nucleotides read TGTGCCATCAGTGATCCGACGGAGGGGAAGGAGACCCAGTACTTC. V gene TRBV10-3 combines with J gene TRBJ2-5; possible D gene TRBD2, 6 bases. The CDR3 length is 15 residues. The ends were cut back, 3 bases at V and 5 bases at J, with 16 bases in the middle. CDR1 and CDR2 (germline): ENHRY, SYGVKD.

There are a few counts of this clonotype. This sequence may be a read error, since a much larger clone differs from it by one base. The chain combines TRBV7-9 with TRBJ2-6; D is unclear. Trimming removed 1 base from V and 3 bases from J, with 7 bases in between. The CDR3 loop spans 15 amino acids. In germline, CDR1 is SEHNR, CDR2 FQNEAQ (reference sequence). CDR3 protein: CASSLGGFGANVLTF. The CDR3 DNA reads TGTGCCAGCAGCTTAGGGGGTTTTGGGGCCAACGTCCTGACTTTC.

This rearrangement joins TRBV20-1 to TRBJ2-7; 8 bases align to TRBD1. There are 13 residues in the CDR3. Trimming removed 6 bases from V and 3 bases from J; junction bases left unmatched: 7. Germline-derived CDR1 and CDR2 are DFQATT and SNEGSKA (reference sequence). Written as DNA, the CDR3 is TGCAGTGCCCGACAGGGGAGTTTCTACGAGCAGTACTTC. As protein: CSARQGSFYEQYF.

The chain is built from TRBV29-1 and TRBJ1-2, with D unresolved. The germline V gene encodes CDR1 SQVTM and CDR2 ANQGSEA. The CDR3 is made up of 12 amino acids. V was shortened by 1 base and J by 8 bases, with 11 bases between the two germline ends. The CDR3 DNA reads TGCAGCGTTGAAGTCGGTGTGTGGGGCTACACCTTC. This sequence encodes CSVEVGVWGYTF. Looking up the rest from reference TRBV29-1 and TRBJ1-2 gives the full variable domain: SAVISQKPSRDICQRGTSLTIQCQVDSQVTMMFWYRQQPGQSLTLIATANQGSEATYESGFVIDKFPISRPNLTFSTLTVSNMSPEDSSIYLCSVEVGVWGYTFGSGTRLTVV.

In its sample, this clonotype was seen a few times. This chain connects TRBV6-4 to TRBJ2-2; perhaps TRBD1 as D (5 bases). The V gene's germline CDR1 is MRHNA and CDR2 SNTAGT. The CDR3 has 14 residues. Trimming took 5 bases from V and 5 from J, leaving 12 bases between them. CDR3 DNA sequence: TGTGCCAGCAGTAAGGGGCCGTCTACCGGGGAGCTGTTTTTT. It translates to CASSKGPSTGELFF.

This clonotype came up many times. The V gene is TRBV25-1, the J gene TRBJ1-3, with TRBD1 identical over 8 bases. Germline loops: CDR1 MGHDK, CDR2 SYGVNS. The CDR3 is 17 residues long. The V and J ends lost 6 bases and 1 base, in that order; junction bases with no gene match: 11. CDR3 sequence reads: CASRSRGPSVSGNTIYF. As DNA, the CDR3 is TGTGCCAGCAGGAGCAGGGGGCCAAGTGTTTCTGGAAACACCATATATTTT.

This clonotype has at least ten counts. The chain is built from TRBV19 and TRBJ1-2; D not certain. This CDR3 is 13 amino acids long. Germline lookup yields CDR1 LNHDA and CDR2 SQIVND (reference sequence). DNA of the CDR3: TGTGCTACTCGCGATCCGGGAATCTATGGCTACACCTTC. The encoded protein is CATRDPGIYGYTF. The whole variable domain, remainder taken from reference TRBV19 and TRBJ1-2, is DGGITQSPKYLFRKEGQNVTLSCEQNLNHDAMYWYRQDPGQGLRLIYYSQIVNDFQKGDIAEGYSVSREKKESFPLTVTSAQKNPTAFYLCATRDPGIYGYTFGSGTRLTVV.

This clonotype has just a few counts. The chain carries TRBV6-5 and TRBJ1-2; tentatively, D is TRBD1 (6 bases). Germline CDR1 MNHEY, CDR2 SVGAGI. V lost 4 bases to trimming and J lost 8 bases, with 17 bases between them. The CDR3 runs to 14 residues. In DNA, the CDR3 is TGTGCCAGCAGTTTACAGGGAGGGTCAGGAGGCTACACCTTC. This encodes CASSLQGGSGGYTF.

The V call is TRBV25-1, the J call TRBJ1-2; maybe TRBD1 (6 bases). The CDR3 has 14 residues. Trimming took 1 base from V and 5 from J, leaving 11 bases between them. CDR1 and CDR2 from the germline V gene are MGHDK and SYGVNS. Written as DNA, the CDR3 is TGTGCCAGCAGTGAATCGGGCAGGGGATATGGCTACACCTTC. Amino acid sequence: CASSESGRGYGYTF.

The rearrangement links TRBV29-1 to TRBJ2-7; the match to TRBD2 covers 7 bases. Germline-derived CDR1 and CDR2 are SQVTM and ANQGSEA. The J segment lost 2 bases and the V segment lost 6 bases, leaving 10 bases of the junction unmatched. The CDR3 runs 14 residues. The CDR3 protein is CSVSPGLVPYEQYF. CDR3 nucleotides: TGCAGCGTCTCACCCGGACTAGTTCCCTACGAGCAGTACTTC.

The chain recombines TRBV29-1 with TRBJ1-1; 8 positions agree with TRBD1. This CDR3 has 12 amino acids. Unmatched junction bases numbered 4, after V lost 5 bases and J lost 5 bases. Germline assignment: CDR1 SQVTM and CDR2 ANQGSEA. CDR3 coding DNA: TGCAGCGTTCAGGGGGCGGTTACTGAAGCTTTCTTT. Encoded protein: CSVQGAVTEAFF.

V and J are TRBV24-1 and TRBJ2-1; 10 nucleotides agree with TRBD2. Trimming took 4 bases from V and 6 from J; bases not matched to a gene: 8. The CDR3 totals 16 residues. The germline gives CDR1 KGHDR, CDR2 SFDVKD. In DNA form, the CDR3 reads TGTGCCACCAGTGACTCTTCTAGCGGGGGAGTCAATGAGCAGTTCTTC. This translates into CATSDSSSGGVNEQFF.

This clonotype was recorded only once. The chain recombines TRBV4-1 with TRBJ2-7, with D possibly matching TRBD1 (5 bases). Germline values: CDR1 MGHRA, CDR2 YSYEKL. The V end lost 2 bases, the J end lost 3 bases, and 11 bases lay between the germline ends. The length of the CDR3 is 14 residues. The CDR3 sequence is CASSQRSQGYEQYF. The CDR3 bases are TGCGCCAGCAGCCAACGGTCGCAGGGCTACGAGCAGTACTTC.

This clonotype has a count of ten or more. The V call is TRBV7-2, the J call TRBJ2-5; D may match TRBD1 or TRBD2 (5 bases each). Germline V lookup: CDR1 SGHTA, CDR2 FQGNSA. The CDR3 runs to 16 residues. V shed 3 bases and J shed 2 bases, with 16 bases lying between them. For the CDR3, the DNA is TGTGCCAGCAGCTTGTATGCAGGGACGGGGCAAGAGACCCAGTACTTC. The encoded protein is CASSLYAGTGQETQYF.

This clonotype was counted at least ten times. The V call is TRBV7-2, the J call TRBJ2-7, with D unclear. The CDR3 is 13 residues long. V dropped 5 bases and J dropped 0 bases, with 8 bases sitting between them. Germline lookup yields CDR1 SGHTA and CDR2 FQGNSA. The CDR3 nucleotides read TGTGCCAGCAGCAGGGCCCTCTCCTACGAGCAGTACTTC. Residues: CASSRALSYEQYF.